Below are 5 T cell receptor beta chains sequenced from a single sample in a study of blood T cells in healthy people across ages. Sample-barcoded 5' priming and a J-beta primer mix drove a second PCR of about 7 to 12 cycles. Via MiXCR, TCRdb re-called the 5' RACE reads, giving one row per CDR3 protein. Altogether more than 1,400,000 distinct CDR3 sequences are present, 42% being singletons, with the ten largest covering 7% to 9.5%. Sample: blood. Receptor source: a woman younger than 35 in good health.

The V and J genes are TRBV5-1 and TRBJ1-1, with D possibly being TRBD1 (5 bases). The CDR3 has 15 amino acids. Between the trimmed V and J ends, which lost 2 bases and 3 bases, there was a span of 14 bases. Looked up from germline, CDR1 is SGHRS and CDR2 is YFSETQ. Here the CDR3 DNA reads TGCGCCAGCAGCTTTGCTGGAGGGGCCGACACTGAAGCTTTCTTT. Translation gives CASSFAGGADTEAFF.

J is TRBJ2-3 and V is TRBV4-1, with TRBD2 identical over 10 bases. CDR1 is MGHRA, CDR2 YSYEKL, per germline. V lost 0 bases to trimming and J lost 0 bases; unmatched junction nucleotides: 9. This CDR3 region has 19 residues. The CDR3 region is CASSQDEGSGGSSTDTQYF. In DNA, the CDR3 is TGCGCCAGCAGCCAAGATGAAGGTAGCGGGGGGTCTAGCACAGATACGCAGTATTTT.

The genes are TRBV3-1 and TRBJ2-2; TRBD2 matches 10 bases. In germline, CDR1 is LGHDT, CDR2 YNNKEL (reference sequence). V was pared by 2 bases and J by 3 bases, with 3 bases of the junction left unmatched. This CDR3 contains 16 residues. The CDR3, as DNA: TGTGCCAGCAGCCAATTAGGACTAGCGGACACCGGGGAGCTGTTTTTT. This translates into CASSQLGLADTGELFF.

CDR3 region: CASSEARSSYNEQFF. For the CDR3, the DNA is TGTGCCAGCAGTGAAGCTAGGAGCTCCTACAATGAGCAGTTCTTC. The chain joins TRBV2 to TRBJ2-1; D gene unclear. Per the germline V gene, CDR1 is SNHLY and CDR2 is FYNNEI. The CDR3 totals 15 residues. V was trimmed by 0 bases and J by 0 bases, leaving 6 bases between them.

The gene calls are TRBV3-1 and TRBJ2-4, with a tentative D call TRBD2 (5 bases). There are 16 residues in the CDR3. CDR1 is LGHDT and CDR2 is YNNKEL in the germline V gene (reference sequence). V dropped 1 base and J dropped 13 bases, with 23 bases sitting between them. The CDR3 here is CASSQAWRADAEEQYF. Written as DNA, the CDR3 is TGTGCCAGCAGCCAAGCCTGGCGGGCCGATGCGGAGGAGCAGTACTTC.